This TCR beta chain originates from a study of OX40 agonist ivuxolimab in advanced cancers. In germline, CDR1 is MNHEY, CDR2 SVGAGI. This CDR3 spans 14 amino acids. Trimming removed 5 bases from V and 2 bases from J, with 10 bases in between. Clones were sequenced by immunoSEQ multiplex PCR, and TCRdb holds only the in-frame ones, with some missing. Of about 76,000 clones listed, about 82% are singletons. The receptor's source is an adult with an advanced solid tumor such as melanoma, head and neck, liver or kidney cancer. Source: CD4+ or CD8+ T cells sorted from blood, taken in a trial of the OX40 agonist ivuxolimab. The gene calls are TRBV6-5 and TRBJ1-5, with D perhaps TRBD1 (5 bases). CDR3 sequence reads: CASSGGGGNQPQHF. CDR3 bases: TGTGCCAGCAGTGGGGGGGGAGGCAATCAGCCCCAGCATTTT.